This TCR beta chain derives from a study of blood T cell repertoires in COVID-19. Turning to the study itself: The United States, Italy and Spain were the sources of the acute and convalescent COVID-19 samples. T cells, B-cell-depleted T cells, or PBMCs supplied cDNA or gDNA.

Seattle's cohort entered during active infection and was followed longitudinally. Germline CDR1 reads SGHAT; CDR2 reads FQNNGV. The CDR3 sequence is 15 residues long. The germline V and J ends were trimmed by 5 bases and 8 bases, with 18 bases remaining between them. Authors' processing steps: From reference gene primer amplification, estimates of nucleated cell counts were derived. Assay used: immunoSEQ multiplex PCR; TCRdb lists only in-frame clones, some missing. V and J calls plus clone size are reproduced from that table; the DNA served to infer D and trimming. In the table there are 300,000 to 400,000 clones, approximately 87% of which are singletons.

This TCR was sampled from a woman in her forties or fifties with COVID-19, enrolled during active disease. This chain joins TRBV11-2 and TRBJ1-4, with D possibly being TRBD1 (5 bases). Sequences were obtained from peripheral blood. CDR3 sequence: CASSPTLRGLEKLFF. CDR3 bases: TGTGCCAGCAGCCCAACTCTTAGGGGTTTAGAAAAACTGTTTTTT.